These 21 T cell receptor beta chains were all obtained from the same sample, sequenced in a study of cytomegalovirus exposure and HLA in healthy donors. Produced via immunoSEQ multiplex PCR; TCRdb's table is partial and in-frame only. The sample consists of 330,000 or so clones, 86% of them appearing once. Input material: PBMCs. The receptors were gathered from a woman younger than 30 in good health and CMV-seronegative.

The CDR3 is CASSLRGTGVSNTGELFF. The CDR3 region has the DNA TGCGCCAGCAGCTTGCGGGGGACAGGGGTGTCGAACACCGGGGAGCTGTTTTTT. This rearrangement joins TRBV5-1 to TRBJ2-2; TRBD1 matches 10 bases. Per the germline V gene, CDR1 is SGHRS and CDR2 is YFSETQ. With 1 base clipped from V and 0 bases from J, the junction kept 6 bases outside the gene matches. CDR3 length equals 18 residues.

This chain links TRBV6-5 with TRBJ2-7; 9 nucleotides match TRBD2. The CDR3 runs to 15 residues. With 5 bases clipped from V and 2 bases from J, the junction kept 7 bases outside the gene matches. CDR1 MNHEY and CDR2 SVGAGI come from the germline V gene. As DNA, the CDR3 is TGTGCCAGCAGTCCCTGGGTAGCGGGGGCCTACGAGCAGTACTTC. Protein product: CASSPWVAGAYEQYF.

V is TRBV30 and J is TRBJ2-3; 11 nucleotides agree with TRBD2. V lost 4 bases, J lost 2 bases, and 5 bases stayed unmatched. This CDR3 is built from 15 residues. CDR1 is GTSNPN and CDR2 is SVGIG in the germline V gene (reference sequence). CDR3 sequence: CAWKVAGGPTDTQYF. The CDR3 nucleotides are TGTGCCTGGAAGGTAGCGGGAGGGCCCACAGATACGCAGTATTTT. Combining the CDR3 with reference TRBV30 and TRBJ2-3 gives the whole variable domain SQTIHQWPATLVQPVGSPLSLECTVEGTSNPNLYWYRQAAGRGLQLLFYSVGIGQISSEVPQNLSASRPQDRQFILSSKKLLLSDSGFYLCAWKVAGGPTDTQYFGPGTRLTVL.

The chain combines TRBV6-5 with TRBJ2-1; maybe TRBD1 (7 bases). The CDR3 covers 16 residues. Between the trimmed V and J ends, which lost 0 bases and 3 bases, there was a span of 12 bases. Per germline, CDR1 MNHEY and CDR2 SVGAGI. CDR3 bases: TGTGCCAGCAGTTACTCCACAGGGGAGGTCTACAATGAGCAGTTCTTC. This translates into CASSYSTGEVYNEQFF.

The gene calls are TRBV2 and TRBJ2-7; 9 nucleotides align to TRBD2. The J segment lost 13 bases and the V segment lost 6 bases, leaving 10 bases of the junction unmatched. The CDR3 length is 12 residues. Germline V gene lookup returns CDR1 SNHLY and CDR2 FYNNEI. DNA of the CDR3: TGTGCCAGCAGCCTGACTAGCGGCCATCCCTACTTC. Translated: CASSLTSGHPYF.

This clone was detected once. CDR3 in DNA: TGTGCCAGCAGTGACAGTCCCCCATCGTATGGCTACACCTTC. Amino acids: CASSDSPPSYGYTF. This chain joins TRBV6-1 and TRBJ1-2; D ambiguous. Germline V gene lookup returns CDR1 MNHNS and CDR2 SASEGT. V was pared by 3 bases and J by 5 bases, with 13 bases between. This CDR3 has 14 amino acids.

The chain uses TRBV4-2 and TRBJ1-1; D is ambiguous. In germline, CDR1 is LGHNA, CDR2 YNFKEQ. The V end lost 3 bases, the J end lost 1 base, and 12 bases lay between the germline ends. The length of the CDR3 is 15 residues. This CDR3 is CASSHRAGENTEAFF. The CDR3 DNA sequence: TGTGCCAGCAGCCACCGAGCAGGTGAGAACACTGAAGCTTTCTTT.

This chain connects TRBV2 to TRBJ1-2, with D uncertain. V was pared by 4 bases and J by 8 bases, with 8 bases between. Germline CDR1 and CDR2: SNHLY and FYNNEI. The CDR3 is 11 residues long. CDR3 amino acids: CASSGSWGYTF. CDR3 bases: TGTGCCAGCAGTGGCAGTTGGGGCTACACCTTC. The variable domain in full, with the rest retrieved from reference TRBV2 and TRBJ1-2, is EPEVTQTPSHQVTQMGQEVILRCVPISNHLYFYWYRQILGQKVEFLVSFYNNEISEKSEIFDDQFSVERPDGSNFTLKIRSTKLEDSAMYFCASSGSWGYTFGSGTRLTVV.

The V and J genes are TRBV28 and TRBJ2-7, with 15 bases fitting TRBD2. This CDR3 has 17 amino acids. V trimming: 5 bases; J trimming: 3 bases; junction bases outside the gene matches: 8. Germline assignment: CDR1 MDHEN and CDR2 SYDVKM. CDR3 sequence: CASSQLGLAGGHYEQYF. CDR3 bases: TGTGCCAGCAGTCAACTCGGACTAGCGGGAGGGCACTACGAGCAGTACTTC.

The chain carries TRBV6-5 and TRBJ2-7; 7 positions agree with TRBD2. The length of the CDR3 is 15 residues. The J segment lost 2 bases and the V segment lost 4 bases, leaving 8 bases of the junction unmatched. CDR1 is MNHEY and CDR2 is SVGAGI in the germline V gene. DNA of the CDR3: TGTGCCAGCAGTTTTGGGTGGGGGGGAACCTACGAGCAGTACTTC. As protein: CASSFGWGGTYEQYF.

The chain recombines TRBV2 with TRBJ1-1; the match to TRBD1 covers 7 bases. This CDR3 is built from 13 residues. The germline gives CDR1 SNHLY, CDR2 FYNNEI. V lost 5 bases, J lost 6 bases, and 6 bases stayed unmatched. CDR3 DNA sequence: TGTGCCAGCAGTTTACGACAGGGCGCTGAAGCTTTCTTT. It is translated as CASSLRQGAEAFF. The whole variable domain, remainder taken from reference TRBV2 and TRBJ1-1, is EPEVTQTPSHQVTQMGQEVILRCVPISNHLYFYWYRQILGQKVEFLVSFYNNEISEKSEIFDDQFSVERPDGSNFTLKIRSTKLEDSAMYFCASSLRQGAEAFFGQGTRLTVV.

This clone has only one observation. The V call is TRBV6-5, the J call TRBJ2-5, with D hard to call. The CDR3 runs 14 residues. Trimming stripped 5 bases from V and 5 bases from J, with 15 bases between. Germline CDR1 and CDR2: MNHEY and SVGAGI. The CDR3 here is CASSQNSPAETQYF. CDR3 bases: TGTGCCAGCAGTCAGAACAGCCCGGCGGAGACCCAGTACTTC.

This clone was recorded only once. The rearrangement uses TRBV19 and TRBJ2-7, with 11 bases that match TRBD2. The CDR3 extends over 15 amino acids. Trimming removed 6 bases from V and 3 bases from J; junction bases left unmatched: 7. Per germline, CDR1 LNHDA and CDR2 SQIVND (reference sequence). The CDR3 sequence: CASSPNSGGVYEQYF. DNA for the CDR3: TGTGCCAGTAGCCCCAATAGCGGGGGGGTCTACGAGCAGTACTTC.

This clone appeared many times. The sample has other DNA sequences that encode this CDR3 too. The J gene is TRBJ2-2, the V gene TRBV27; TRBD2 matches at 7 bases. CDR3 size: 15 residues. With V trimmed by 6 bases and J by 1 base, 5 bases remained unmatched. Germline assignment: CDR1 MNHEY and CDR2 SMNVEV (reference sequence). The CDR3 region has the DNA TGTGCCAGCAGCTTAGCGGGCCTGAACACCGGGGAGCTGTTTTTT. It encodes CASSLAGLNTGELFF.

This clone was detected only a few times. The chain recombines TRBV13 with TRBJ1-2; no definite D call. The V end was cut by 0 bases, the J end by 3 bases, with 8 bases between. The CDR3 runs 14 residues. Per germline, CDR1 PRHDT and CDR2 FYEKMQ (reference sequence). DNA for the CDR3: TGTGCCAGCAGCTTAGGTAGGGAGGACTATGGCTACACCTTC. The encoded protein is CASSLGREDYGYTF.

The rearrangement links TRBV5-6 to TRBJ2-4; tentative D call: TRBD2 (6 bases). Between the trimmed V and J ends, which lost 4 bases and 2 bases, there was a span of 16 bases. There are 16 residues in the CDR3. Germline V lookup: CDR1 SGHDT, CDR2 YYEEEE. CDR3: CASSTRGGGSKNIQYF. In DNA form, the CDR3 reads TGTGCCAGCAGCACGCGGGGTGGCGGGTCCAAAAACATTCAGTACTTC.

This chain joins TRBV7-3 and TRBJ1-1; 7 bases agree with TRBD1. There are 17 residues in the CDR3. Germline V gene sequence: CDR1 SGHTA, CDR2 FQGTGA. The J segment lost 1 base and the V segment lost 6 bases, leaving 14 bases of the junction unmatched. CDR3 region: CASRDRSGGQKNTEAFF. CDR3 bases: TGTGCCAGCAGGGATAGAAGTGGGGGACAGAAGAACACTGAAGCTTTCTTT.

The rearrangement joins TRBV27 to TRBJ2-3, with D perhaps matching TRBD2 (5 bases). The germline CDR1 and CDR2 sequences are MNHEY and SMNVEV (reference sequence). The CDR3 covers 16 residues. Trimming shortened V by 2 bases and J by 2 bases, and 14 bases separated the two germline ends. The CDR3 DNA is TGTGCCAGCAGTTTACGGGCGGAGGTTTCCACAGATACGCAGTATTTT. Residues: CASSLRAEVSTDTQYF.

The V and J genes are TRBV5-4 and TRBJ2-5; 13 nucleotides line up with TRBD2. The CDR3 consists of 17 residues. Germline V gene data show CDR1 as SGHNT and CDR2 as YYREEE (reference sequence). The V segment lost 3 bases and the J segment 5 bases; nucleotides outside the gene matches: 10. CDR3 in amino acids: CASSSIEGLAGVETQYF. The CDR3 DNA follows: TGTGCCAGCAGCTCAATAGAAGGACTAGCGGGAGTGGAGACCCAGTACTTC.

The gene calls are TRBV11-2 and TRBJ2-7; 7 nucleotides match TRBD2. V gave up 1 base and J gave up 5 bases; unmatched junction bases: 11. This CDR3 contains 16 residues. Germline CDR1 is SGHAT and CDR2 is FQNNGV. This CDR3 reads CASSLGLGGRANEQYF. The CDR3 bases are TGTGCCAGCAGCTTAGGTCTGGGGGGGAGGGCCAACGAGCAGTACTTC. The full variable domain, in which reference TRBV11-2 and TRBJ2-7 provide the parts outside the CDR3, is EAGVAQSPRYKIIEKRQSVAFWCNPISGHATLYWYQQILGQGPKLLIQFQNNGVVDDSQLPKDRFSAERLKGVDSTLKIQPAKLEDSAVYLCASSLGLGGRANEQYFGPGTRLTVT.

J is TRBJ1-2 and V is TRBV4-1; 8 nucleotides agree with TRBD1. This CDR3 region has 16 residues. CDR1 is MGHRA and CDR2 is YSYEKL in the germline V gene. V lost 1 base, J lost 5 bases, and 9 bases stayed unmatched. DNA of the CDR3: TGCGCCAGCAGCCAAGGCAGGGGGCGATCCACGTATGGCTACACCTTC. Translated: CASSQGRGRSTYGYTF.